The 12 T cell receptor beta chains listed next were all sequenced from one sample in a study of CD8 T cell repertoires and HIV-1 epitope variants. Sequenced by immunoSEQ multiplex PCR; TCRdb stores in-frame clones only, minus some. This repertoire shows 5,900 or so clones, about 71% found once; its top ten account for approximately 42%. Their antigens remain unidentified. Sequences were obtained from cultured CD8+ T cells derived from PBMCs. The receptor set was obtained from a male donor with HIV.

V gene TRBV27 combines with J gene TRBJ2-7; D may be TRBD2 (6 bases). The V gene lost 7 bases and the J gene lost 3 bases, with 16 bases spanning the gap. CDR3 length equals 14 residues. Per the germline V gene, CDR1 is MNHEY and CDR2 is SMNVEV (reference sequence). CDR3 nucleotides: TGTGCCAGCAATTCGGGCGGGGCGTTCTACGAGCAGTACTTC. It codes for CASNSGGAFYEQYF.

V usage is TRBV7-9 and J usage is TRBJ1-6; no clear D gene. This CDR3 is built from 16 residues. Germline CDR1 and CDR2: SEHNR and FQNEAQ (reference sequence). The V end lost 5 bases, the J end lost 0 bases, and 11 bases lay between the germline ends. The CDR3, as DNA: TGTGCCAGCAGCACAGCGATTAGCTCCTATAATTCACCCCTCCACTTT. It yields the protein CASSTAISSYNSPLHF.

This rearrangement joins TRBV27 to TRBJ2-3; 13 bases fit TRBD2. J lost 7 bases, V lost 5 bases, and 9 bases had no gene match. CDR1 and CDR2 from the germline V gene are MNHEY and SMNVEV (reference sequence). The CDR3 runs to 16 residues. CDR3 DNA sequence: TGTGCCAGCAGTGACTTACTAGCGGGGGGGGGATATACGCAGTATTTT. Its protein product is CASSDLLAGGGYTQYF.

The rearrangement links TRBV7-8 to TRBJ2-5; TRBD1 aligns across 8 bases. Trimming cost V 5 bases and J 4 bases; bases outside gene matches: 9. The CDR3 runs 15 residues. Looked up from germline, CDR1 is SGHVS and CDR2 is FQNEAQ. CDR3 amino acids: CASSLQDRERETQYF. CDR3 DNA: TGTGCCAGCAGCCTACAGGACAGGGAGAGAGAGACCCAGTACTTC.

This chain joins TRBV10-1 and TRBJ2-7, with TRBD1 as a possible D gene (5 bases). The CDR3 loop spans 14 amino acids. V lost 5 bases and J 3 bases, leaving 14 bases between the germline ends. Per the germline V gene, CDR1 is WNHNN and CDR2 is SYGVQD (reference sequence). Here the CDR3 reads CASSKTGEFYEQYF. The DNA of the CDR3 is TGCGCCAGCAGTAAAACAGGAGAATTCTACGAGCAGTACTTC.

CDR3 nucleotides: TGTGCCAGTAGTATAGACGATAGCGGGGGATACAATGAGCAGTTCTTC. Its protein product is CASSIDDSGGYNEQFF. The chain combines TRBV19 with TRBJ2-1; 9 bases line up with TRBD2. The CDR3 covers 16 residues. The germline CDR1 and CDR2 sequences are LNHDA and SQIVND (reference sequence). Trimming cost V 0 bases and J 4 bases; bases outside gene matches: 4.

CDR3 DNA sequence: TGTGCCAGCAGCCACGGACAGGGACATGGCTACACCTTC. Translation: CASSHGQGHGYTF. This chain links TRBV7-9 with TRBJ1-2, with 8 bases identical to TRBD1. CDR3 size: 13 residues. The germline V gene encodes CDR1 SEHNR and CDR2 FQNEAQ (reference sequence). Germline trimming cut 5 bases from V and 6 bases from J; bases unmatched to any gene: 5.

This chain connects TRBV30 to TRBJ2-7; no firm D call. This CDR3 is 13 amino acids long. Deletions cut 0 bases from V and 0 bases from J, with 6 bases between. Germline CDR1 GTSNPN, CDR2 SVGIG (reference sequence). The chain's CDR3 is CAWSVGSSYEQYF. The DNA of the CDR3 is TGTGCCTGGAGTGTGGGCAGCTCCTACGAGCAGTACTTC.

The V and J genes are TRBV30 and TRBJ1-1; a possible D gene is TRBD1 (5 bases). Per the germline V gene, CDR1 is GTSNPN and CDR2 is SVGIG (reference sequence). The CDR3 length is 14 residues. V was cut by 4 bases and J by 6 bases, with 18 bases left in between. CDR3 nucleotide sequence: TGTGCCTGGATGGACAAACTGGGTAAGGCTGAAGCTTTCTTT. Translation: CAWMDKLGKAEAFF. Using reference TRBV30 and TRBJ1-1 for the parts outside the CDR3, the full variable domain is SQTIHQWPATLVQPVGSPLSLECTVEGTSNPNLYWYRQAAGRGLQLLFYSVGIGQISSEVPQNLSASRPQDRQFILSSKKLLLSDSGFYLCAWMDKLGKAEAFFGQGTRLTVV.

With regard to this clone: The junction departs from germline at one end; a sequencing error may be responsible. This CDR3 reads CAWSVQDRRNGYTF. The CDR3 nucleotides read TGTGCCTGGAGTGTCCAAGATCGCCGAAATGGTTACACCTTC. The rearrangement joins TRBV30 to TRBJ1-2, with D unclear. The CDR3 covers 14 residues. Germline-derived CDR1 and CDR2 are GTSNPN and SVGIG (reference sequence).

This clone was seen a single time. The CDR3 DNA is TGTGCCAGCAGCAAAGAGGGCGACAGGCCCAAAGGGAGAAACACCATATATTTT. This encodes CASSKEGDRPKGRNTIYF. The chain couples TRBV21-1 to TRBJ1-3; the table assigns TRBD1, which was not confirmed against the DNA. TRBV21-1 is an annotated pseudogene. CDR3 length: 18 amino acids.

This clone appeared a few times. This chain links TRBV7-8 with TRBJ2-7, with D uncertain. The germline V gene has CDR1 SGHVS and CDR2 FQNEAQ. The CDR3 is 13 amino acids. Between the trimmed V and J ends, which lost 1 base and 3 bases, there was a span of 7 bases. The CDR3 sequence: CASSLELNYEQYF. The CDR3 region has the DNA TGTGCCAGCAGCTTAGAACTGAACTACGAGCAGTACTTC.